These T cell receptor beta chains were read from a single sample in a study of blood T cell repertoires in COVID-19. Only in-frame clones appear in the TCRdb table, and some are missing; sequencing was by immunoSEQ multiplex PCR. The repertoire holds 200,000 to 300,000 clones, with 75% to 90% as singletons. The sample taken for sequencing was peripheral blood. The receptors come from a young man with active or convalescent COVID-19. CDR3s include the opening cysteine and the closing phenylalanine or tryptophan. A D gene is named only where the DNA matches it firmly. For some rows the clone size is stated as once, few or many, or as a class when expanded; others skip it.

V gene	clone size	J gene	D gene	CDR3 DNA	CDR3 protein
TRBV19	NA	TRBJ1-2	NA	TGTGCCAGTAGTATAGCAGCGGACTATGGCTACACCTTC	CASSIAADYGYTF
TRBV4-1	NA	TRBJ1-2	NA	TGCGCCACCAGGCCAATCACAGGTTACAACTATGGCTACACCTTC	CATRPITGYNYGYTF
TRBV5-1	NA	TRBJ2-3	NA	TGCGCCAGCAATGAGGGTACAGATACGCAGTATTTT	CASNEGTDTQYF
TRBV3-1/TRBV3-2	NA	TRBJ1-4	NA	TGTGCCAGCAGCCAAGATCCAGCGGAAGGGTATGAAAAACTGTTTTTT	CASSQDPAEGYEKLFF
TRBV5-1	NA	TRBJ2-5	NA	TGCGCCAGCAGCCTGAATCAGGAGACCCAGTACTTC	CASSLNQETQYF
TRBV23-1	NA	TRBJ1-6	NA	TGCGCCAGCAGTCAATGGGTCTGGGTCAGGGTTTCCTATAATTCACCCCTCCACTTT	CASSQWVWVRVSYNSPLHF
TRBV4-1	few	TRBJ1-1	NA	TGCGCCAGCAGCCGAGAGGTCAGGGCGGGGACTGAAGCTTTCTTT	CASSREVRAGTEAFF
TRBV30	NA	TRBJ2-3	NA	TGTGCCTGGAGTGTAGGGGCACCGCCCGGCACAGATACGCAGTATTTT	CAWSVGAPPGTDTQYF
TRBV30	NA	TRBJ1-2	NA	TGTGCTTTGCTTCGGGGGGTCGACTATGGCTACACCTTC	CALLRGVDYGYTF
TRBV14	once	TRBJ2-5	TRBD2	TGTGCCAGCAGCCGCCGACTAGCAGGGATGCACGCGGAGACCCAGTACTTC	CASSRRLAGMHAETQYF
TRBV9	NA	TRBJ1-2	TRBD1	TGTGCCAGCAGCGAGGGACAGGGTAGCGGTGGCTACACCTTC	CASSEGQGSGGYTF
TRBV10-2	once	TRBJ2-7	TRBD1	TGCGCCAGCACAGAGGGGGCGGCCGAGCAGTACTTC	CASTEGAAEQYF
TRBV7-2	NA	TRBJ1-6	NA	TGTGCCAGCAGCTACGTAGCGGCTGCGGGGAATAATTCACCCCTCCACTTT	CASSYVAAAGNNSPLHF
TRBV19	NA	TRBJ1-1	NA	TGTGCCAGTAGCGCGACAGGGAACACTGAAGCTTTCTTT	CASSATGNTEAFF
TRBV3-1/TRBV3-2	NA	TRBJ1-1	NA	TGTGCCAGCAGCCAAGCGGCGGGTGACACTGAAGCTTTCTTT	CASSQAAGDTEAFF
TRBV5-8	NA	TRBJ1-5	TRBD1	TGTGCCAGCAGCCCACGGACAGGGGGCCAGCCCCAGCATTTT	CASSPRTGGQPQHF
TRBV6-5	NA	TRBJ1-1	NA	TGTGCCAGCAGTTACGGAGACAGGACGAACACTGAAGCTTTCTTT	CASSYGDRTNTEAFF
TRBV5-4	NA	TRBJ2-7	TRBD1	TGTGCCAGCAGCCCGGGGACAGGGGGCTACGAGCAGTACTTC	CASSPGTGGYEQYF
TRBV13	NA	TRBJ1-3	NA	TGTGCCAGCAGCTTGGACCGGAGGGCAAACACCATATATTTT	CASSLDRRANTIYF
TRBV5-5	NA	TRBJ1-1	NA	TGTGCCAGCAGCAGCCAGACAGGCTTGAACACTGAAGCTTTCTTT	CASSSQTGLNTEAFF
TRBV10-2	NA	TRBJ2-5	TRBD2	TGCGCCAGCAGTCCAGCGGGGGGAAACCAAGAGACCCAGTACTTC	CASSPAGGNQETQYF
TRBV13	once	TRBJ1-6	NA	TGTGCCAGCAGCCCCGGACAGTATAATTCACCCCTCCACTTT	CASSPGQYNSPLHF
TRBV5-4	NA	TRBJ1-2	TRBD1	TGTGCCAGCAGCTCCGGACAGGAGTATAACTATGGCTACACCTTC	CASSSGQEYNYGYTF
TRBV3-1/TRBV3-2	NA	TRBJ1-6	TRBD1	TGTGCCAGCAGCCTCGGGACAGGGGAACGTTCACCCCTCCACTTT	CASSLGTGERSPLHF
TRBV30	NA	TRBJ1-1	NA	TGTGCCTGTCAGGTGCTGCTTCCAAACACTGAAGCTTTCTTT	CACQVLLPNTEAFF
TRBV9	NA	TRBJ2-1	TRBD2	TGTGCCAGCAGCGTAGATTTAGCGGGGGGGCCGACCTTCGGCAATGAGCAGTTCTTC	CASSVDLAGGPTFGNEQFF
TRBV6-4	NA	TRBJ2-3	NA	TGTGCCAGCAGTGACTCGACCGGGGGAGGAGATACGCAGTATTTT	CASSDSTGGGDTQYF
TRBV27	once	TRBJ1-2	TRBD1	TGTGCCAGCAGGGGCCCCGGGACAGGGGGAGTCTATGGCTACACCTTC	CASRGPGTGGVYGYTF
TRBV11-3	NA	TRBJ2-1	TRBD1	TGTGCCAGCAGCGAACGGGACAGGGGGCGGGGTGAGCAGTTCTTC	CASSERDRGRGEQFF
TRBV11-2	NA	TRBJ1-3	NA	TGTGCCAGCAGCTTAGATCTTTTGCGCTCTGGAAACACCATATATTTT	CASSLDLLRSGNTIYF
TRBV11-2	NA	TRBJ2-7	NA	TGTGCCAGCAGCTTATCGAGCGGGCCCACCTACGAGCAGTACTTC	CASSLSSGPTYEQYF
TRBV2	NA	TRBJ1-5	NA	TGTGCCAGCAGCGGGGGAGGACAGCCCCAGCATTTT	CASSGGGQPQHF
TRBV5-6	NA	TRBJ1-5	NA	TGTGCCAGCAGCTTGGGCAGGCGATATCAGCCCCAGCATTTT	CASSLGRRYQPQHF
TRBV25-1	NA	TRBJ2-5	TRBD2	TGTGCCAGCAGAGATCCCGGGACTAGCGTTACGGAGACCCAGTACTTC	CASRDPGTSVTETQYF
TRBV5-4	once	TRBJ2-7	NA	TGTGCCAGCAGTCGGTTGTCCTACGAGCAGTACTTC	CASSRLSYEQYF
TRBV7-2	few	TRBJ2-7	TRBD1	TGTGCCAGCAGCCAGGACAGGGGCAGGTCCTACGAGCAGTACTTC	CASSQDRGRSYEQYF
TRBV4-2	NA	TRBJ2-3	TRBD2	TGTGCCAGCAGCCAAGGGACTAGCGGAACTTACACAGATACGCAGTATTTT	CASSQGTSGTYTDTQYF
TRBV7-2	NA	TRBJ2-7	TRBD2	TGTGCCAGCAGCTTAGGGCTAGCGGGGGTCTACGAGCAGTACTTC	CASSLGLAGVYEQYF
TRBV4-3	NA	TRBJ1-1	TRBD1	TGCGCCAGCAGCCACGGACGGACAGGGACGATGAGCACTGAAGCTTTCTTT	CASSHGRTGTMSTEAFF
TRBV19	NA	TRBJ2-3	NA	TGTGCCAGTAGTCTGGACTCGCAAAGCACAGATACGCAGTATTTT	CASSLDSQSTDTQYF
TRBV6-6	NA	TRBJ2-2	NA	TGTGCCAGCAATGACTTGGGGCGTCACACCGGGGAGCTGTTTTTT	CASNDLGRHTGELFF
TRBV19	NA	TRBJ1-4	NA	TGTGCCAGTAGTATCAACGTGGGGGACACTCGGCTGTTTTTT	CASSINVGDTRLFF
TRBV25-1	NA	TRBJ1-2	NA	TGTGCCAGCAGTGAATTTCAGCCGGCAGGGATTCAGGGCTACACCTTC	CASSEFQPAGIQGYTF
TRBV3-1/TRBV3-2	NA	TRBJ2-2	NA	TGTGCCAGCAGCCCGACTGTTATCAACACCGGGGAGCTGTTTTTT	CASSPTVINTGELFF
TRBV7-6	NA	TRBJ2-2	NA	TGTGCCAGCAGCTTAGGGGTGGTAGGACAACCCCCGAACACCGGGGAGCTGTTTTTT	CASSLGVVGQPPNTGELFF
TRBV10-3	NA	TRBJ1-5	NA	TGTGCCATCAGATACCACGTCCGAGAGGATCAGCCCCAGCATTTT	CAIRYHVREDQPQHF
TRBV6-5	once	TRBJ2-7	TRBD1	TGTGCCAGCAGTCGAGGACAGGCGAGCTCCTACGAGCAGTACTTC	CASSRGQASSYEQYF
TRBV27	few	TRBJ1-3	TRBD1	TGTGCCAGCAGTATAAACAGGGGTGGAAACACCATATATTTT	CASSINRGGNTIYF
TRBV5-5	NA	TRBJ1-4	NA	TGTGCCAGCAGCATCCAGGGGCTTAATGAAAAACTGTTTTTT	CASSIQGLNEKLFF
TRBV7-2	NA	TRBJ2-7	TRBD2	TGTGCCAGCAGCGCTATGACTAGCGGGGGCCAAGGTTCGTCCTACGAGCAGTACTTC	CASSAMTSGGQGSSYEQYF
TRBV2	NA	TRBJ1-2	NA	TGTGCCAGCAGTGATTTTGGAGAATACTATGGCTACACCTTC	CASSDFGEYYGYTF
TRBV11-2	many	TRBJ1-6	NA	TGTGCCAGCAGCTTCGGAGTTAGCTCCTATAATTCACCCCTCCACTTT	CASSFGVSSYNSPLHF
TRBV7-9	NA	TRBJ1-2	NA	TGTGCCAGCAGCTTAAATACAGGATATGGCTACACCTTC	CASSLNTGYGYTF
TRBV9	NA	TRBJ1-2	TRBD1	TGTGCCAGCAGCCCAATTAACGGACAGGATTGGAACTATGGCTACACCTTC	CASSPINGQDWNYGYTF
TRBV5-1	NA	TRBJ1-2	NA	TGCGCCAGCAGCTTGGCGGGGGTGAATGGCTACACCTTC	CASSLAGVNGYTF